Following are 21 T cell receptor beta chains from one sample sequenced in a study of shared clonotypes between healthy human individuals. Some clones are missing from TCRdb's copy, which holds only in-frame ones; the method was immunoSEQ multiplex PCR. The sample records about 2.1 million clones, approximately 92% being singletons. The naive CD8 population came from CD45RO-negative cells selected for CCR7, without terminally differentiated effector memory CD45RA+ cells. Source material: naive CD8+ T cells from PBMCs. The receptors shown here come from a man younger than 35 in good health. Some clones in this sample may be carry-over from other donors' samples.

This chain uses TRBV27 with TRBJ2-1; D gene ambiguous. Trimming cost V 4 bases and J 0 bases, with 16 bases left between them. The CDR3 is 17 amino acids. Germline CDR1 is MNHEY and CDR2 is SMNVEV (reference sequence). CDR3 residues: CASSYFRPEGSYNEQFF. CDR3 bases: TGTGCCAGCAGTTATTTCAGGCCTGAAGGCTCCTACAATGAGCAGTTCTTC.

The rearrangement uses TRBV13 and TRBJ1-1; D unresolved. The V end was cut by 8 bases, the J end by 7 bases, with 14 bases between. Germline lookup yields CDR1 PRHDT and CDR2 FYEKMQ (reference sequence). This CDR3 has 12 residues. CDR3 loop: CASQLLVSEAFF. CDR3 in DNA: TGTGCCAGCCAGTTGTTGGTAAGTGAAGCTTTCTTT.

The rearrangement links TRBV18 to TRBJ2-7, with D perhaps matching TRBD2 (6 bases). Looked up from germline, CDR1 is KGHSH and CDR2 is LQKENI. This CDR3 spans 16 amino acids. Deletions cut 3 bases from V and 0 bases from J, with 15 bases between. CDR3 in amino acids: CASSPTGGPPSYEQYF. The CDR3 DNA follows: TGTGCCAGCTCACCGACCGGGGGACCCCCCTCCTACGAGCAGTACTTC.

The chain joins TRBV7-9 to TRBJ2-7; the match to TRBD1 covers 9 bases. The CDR3 runs to 14 residues. V lost 5 bases, J lost 0 bases, and 2 bases stayed unmatched. Germline V gene lookup returns CDR1 SEHNR and CDR2 FQNEAQ (reference sequence). The CDR3 spells CASSTGGASYEQYF. The CDR3 bases are TGTGCCAGCAGCACAGGGGGCGCCTCCTACGAGCAGTACTTC.

The chain couples TRBV7-9 to TRBJ1-3; TRBD1 is a possible D gene (6 bases). The CDR3 is made up of 17 amino acids. V shed 4 bases and J shed 1 base, with 17 bases lying between them. Germline assignment: CDR1 SEHNR and CDR2 FQNEAQ (reference sequence). The CDR3 reads CASSSTRPTGSGNTIYF. The DNA of the CDR3 is TGTGCCAGCAGCTCCACAAGACCCACAGGGTCTGGAAACACCATATATTTT.

Details on this clone: Other DNA sequences in this specimen translate into the identical CDR3. This chain connects TRBV7-3 to TRBJ2-5; D remains unclear. Trimming took 0 bases from V and 5 from J, leaving 10 bases between them. Germline V gives CDR1 SGHTA, CDR2 FQGTGA. The CDR3 is 14 residues long. CDR3 sequence reads: CASSLTGGKETQYF. CDR3 nucleotide sequence: TGTGCCAGCAGCTTAACTGGCGGCAAGGAGACCCAGTACTTC.

This chain links TRBV5-1 with TRBJ2-3, with D uncertain. This CDR3 is built from 15 residues. V was cut by 5 bases and J by 2 bases, with 15 bases left in between. CDR1 and CDR2 from the germline V gene are SGHRS and YFSETQ. CDR3 region: CASSPVAQTTDTQYF. The CDR3 DNA reads TGCGCCAGCAGTCCCGTGGCCCAGACCACAGATACGCAGTATTTT.

The chain employs TRBV11-2 and TRBJ2-7; 7 bases map to TRBD2. Unmatched junction bases numbered 11, after V lost 4 bases and J lost 5 bases. The CDR3 loop spans 15 amino acids. The V gene's germline CDR1 is SGHAT and CDR2 FQNNGV. The CDR3 region has the DNA TGTGCCAGCAGCTCATCTTCCACTAGCGCCCACGAGCAGTACTTC. This sequence encodes CASSSSSTSAHEQYF.

The chain uses TRBV28 and TRBJ2-5; D is undetermined. V lost 2 bases, J lost 5 bases, and 18 bases lay in between. In germline, CDR1 is MDHEN, CDR2 SYDVKM. This CDR3 comprises 16 residues. CDR3 residues: CASSLPFTDARETQYF. The CDR3 DNA reads TGTGCCAGCAGTTTACCTTTTACAGACGCACGGGAGACCCAGTACTTC.

The sample holds one count of this clone. In the same sample, other DNA sequences code for this CDR3. The chain is built from TRBV27 and TRBJ1-2, with D possibly being TRBD1 (6 bases). Germline CDR1 reads MNHEY; CDR2 reads SMNVEV (reference sequence). The CDR3 has 13 amino acids. The ends were cut back, 1 base at V and 8 bases at J, with 11 bases in the middle. This chain's CDR3 is CASSLLTGDGYTF. The CDR3 nucleotides are TGTGCCAGCAGTTTATTGACAGGAGACGGCTACACCTTC.

V gene TRBV19 combines with J gene TRBJ1-2; no firm D call. Germline V lookup: CDR1 LNHDA, CDR2 SQIVND (reference sequence). V lost 1 base and J 0 bases, leaving 6 bases between the germline ends. The CDR3 is made up of 14 amino acids. The CDR3 loop is CASSIVAANYGYTF. The CDR3 nucleotides are TGTGCCAGTAGTATAGTGGCGGCTAACTATGGCTACACCTTC.

This rearrangement joins TRBV7-8 to TRBJ2-5; 9 positions agree with TRBD2. The CDR3 covers 16 residues. Germline V gene lookup returns CDR1 SGHVS and CDR2 FQNEAQ. V lost 5 bases to trimming and J lost 1 base; unmatched junction nucleotides: 8. CDR3 sequence: CASSLPGAGGQETQYF. As DNA, the CDR3 is TGTGCCAGCAGCCTCCCCGGAGCGGGAGGCCAAGAGACCCAGTACTTC.

This clone came up once. The sample holds other DNA sequences that translate to the same CDR3. V and J are TRBV9 and TRBJ2-5; 9 bases align to TRBD2. Germline CDR1 and CDR2: SGDLS and YYNGEE. V gave up 0 bases and J gave up 4 bases; unmatched junction bases: 4. The CDR3 is 15 amino acids. CDR3 DNA sequence: TGTGCCAGCAGCGTAGGCGGGAGGGCCGGAGAGACCCAGTACTTC. Amino acids: CASSVGGRAGETQYF.

This CDR3 reads CASSPAGTGGYEQYF. CDR3 in DNA: TGTGCCAGCTCACCAGCCGGGACAGGGGGCTACGAGCAGTACTTC. The chain recombines TRBV18 with TRBJ2-7; 11 nucleotides match TRBD1. Germline V gene data show CDR1 as KGHSH and CDR2 as LQKENI. Trimming removed 2 bases from V and 3 bases from J; junction bases left unmatched: 3. CDR3 length: 15 residues.

This chain uses TRBV19 with TRBJ1-1, with D possibly TRBD1 on 5 matching bases. The CDR3 spans 13 residues. Germline V gives CDR1 LNHDA, CDR2 SQIVND (reference sequence). The germline V and J ends were trimmed by 6 bases and 4 bases, with 12 bases remaining between them. CDR3: CASSQGVPTEAFF. CDR3 nucleotides: TGTGCCAGTAGCCAAGGGGTTCCCACTGAAGCTTTCTTT. Together with reference TRBV19 and TRBJ1-1, the CDR3 gives the full variable domain: DGGITQSPKYLFRKEGQNVTLSCEQNLNHDAMYWYRQDPGQGLRLIYYSQIVNDFQKGDIAEGYSVSREKKESFPLTVTSAQKNPTAFYLCASSQGVPTEAFFGQGTRLTVV.

This chain joins TRBV7-6 and TRBJ2-1; unclear D gene. Germline V gene data show CDR1 as SGHVS and CDR2 as FNYEAQ. Trimming cost V 8 bases and J 8 bases, with 19 bases left between them. CDR3 length equals 14 residues. The CDR3 protein is CASLDNERPDEQFF. CDR3 in DNA: TGTGCCAGCCTCGATAATGAGCGACCCGATGAGCAGTTCTTC.

This chain links TRBV4-1 with TRBJ2-7; D not certain. The CDR3 sequence is 15 residues long. Germline loops: CDR1 MGHRA, CDR2 YSYEKL. The germline V and J ends were trimmed by 1 base and 3 bases, with 13 bases remaining between them. This chain's CDR3 is CASSQVLGTNYEQYF. The CDR3 coding sequence is TGCGCCAGCAGCCAAGTTCTGGGCACCAACTACGAGCAGTACTTC.

This chain links TRBV11-1 with TRBJ2-7; TRBD1 or TRBD2 may be the D gene (6 bases each). Germline values: CDR1 SGHAT, CDR2 FQDESV (reference sequence). V lost 5 bases to trimming and J lost 3 bases, with 23 bases between them. The CDR3 sequence is 17 residues long. CDR3 DNA: TGTGCCAGCAGCCTACAGGACCTTTCCGGGGGCAGCTACGAGCAGTACTTC. This translates into CASSLQDLSGGSYEQYF.

V and J are TRBV28 and TRBJ1-1, with D perhaps matching TRBD1 (6 bases). The germline CDR1 and CDR2 sequences are MDHEN and SYDVKM. Trimming removed 3 bases from V and 8 bases from J, with 13 bases in between. The CDR3 sequence is 13 residues long. The CDR3 loop reads CASSFLGGKEAFF. In DNA form, the CDR3 reads TGTGCCAGCAGTTTTCTGGGGGGCAAAGAAGCTTTCTTT.

CDR3 residues: CATRVAGGTDTQYF. The DNA of the CDR3 is TGTGCCACCAGAGTTGCGGGAGGTACAGATACGCAGTATTTT. The genes are TRBV15 and TRBJ2-3, with 8 bases identical to TRBD2. V was pared by 6 bases and J by 3 bases, with 5 bases of the junction left unmatched. The germline gives CDR1 LNHNV, CDR2 YYDKDF (reference sequence). This CDR3 spans 14 amino acids.

J is TRBJ2-2 and V is TRBV9; no clear D. The germline CDR1 and CDR2 sequences are SGDLS and YYNGEE. CDR3 length equals 17 residues. V lost 3 bases to trimming and J lost 0 bases, with 15 bases between them. CDR3 residues: CASSAPRARANTGELFF. The CDR3 DNA reads as TGTGCCAGCAGCGCCCCAAGGGCACGCGCGAACACCGGGGAGCTGTTTTTT.